Listed below are T cell receptor beta chains from one sample, sequenced in a study of cytomegalovirus exposure and HLA in healthy donors. The protocol was immunoSEQ multiplex PCR, while the TCRdb copy is restricted to in-frame clones and leaves out a portion. The sample lists 200,000 to 250,000 clones; just over 90% were seen once. The sample taken for sequencing was PBMCs. The receptors were sampled from a woman aged 18-29 years in good health and CMV-seronegative. The CDR3 runs from the conserved cysteine through the conserved F or W. A D gene is named only where the DNA matches it firmly. A clone size is listed for some rows: how often the clone was seen (once, few, many), or a class if it is expanded.

v_call,d_call,clone_size,j_call,cdr3_nt,cdr3_aa
TRBV10-1,NA,NA,TRBJ2-4,TGCGCCAGCAGTGATCTGTTAGAGGGTCCCAAAAACATTCAGTACTTC,CASSDLLEGPKNIQYF
TRBV29-1,TRBD1,NA,TRBJ1-1,TGCAGCGGCCAGAACAGGGGAATGGGGAACACTGAAGCTTTCTTT,CSGQNRGMGNTEAFF
TRBV10-3,NA,NA,TRBJ1-3,TGTGCCATCAGTGATGTAGGGGGTGGAAACACCATATATTTT,CAISDVGGGNTIYF
TRBV30,TRBD2,NA,TRBJ2-1,TGTGCCTGGAGTATCAGCGGGAGCCGCTCCTACAATGAGCAGTTCTTC,CAWSISGSRSYNEQFF
TRBV2,NA,few,TRBJ1-6,TGTGCCAGCAGTGCGCTGGGCAGCTCCTATAATTCACCCCTCCACTTT,CASSALGSSYNSPLHF
TRBV2,TRBD2,NA,TRBJ2-5,TGTGCCAGCAGTGAAACCGGACTAGCGGGAGGCCAGGGTGAGACCCAGTACTTC,CASSETGLAGGQGETQYF
TRBV7-9,NA,NA,TRBJ1-5,TGTGCCAGCAGCTACGGGGGAAGCAATCAGCCCCAGCATTTT,CASSYGGSNQPQHF
TRBV6-1,NA,NA,TRBJ1-5,TGTGCCAGCAGTGAACTAGGGGTGAGGAGCAATCAGCCCCAGCATTTT,CASSELGVRSNQPQHF
TRBV19,NA,NA,TRBJ1-2,TGTGCCAGTAGTATCTTCGGGGGGCTAGAAAATGGCTACACCTTC,CASSIFGGLENGYTF
TRBV29-1,TRBD2,NA,TRBJ2-7,TGCAGCGTTGGGCTAGCGGGGGCCCCCCACGAGCAGTACTTC,CSVGLAGAPHEQYF
TRBV5-8,TRBD2,NA,TRBJ2-2,TGTGCCAGCAGCCCCAGATCTAGCGGGAGGACCGGGGAGCTGTTTTTT,CASSPRSSGRTGELFF
TRBV25-1,NA,NA,TRBJ2-1,TGTGCCAGCAGTGAATTTCGGCAGGTTAGGGGTGAGCAGTTCTTC,CASSEFRQVRGEQFF
TRBV30,TRBD1,NA,TRBJ1-2,TGTGCCTGGAGTGCCCCCCAGGGGGCTAACTATGGCTACACCTTC,CAWSAPQGANYGYTF
TRBV18,TRBD2,NA,TRBJ2-1,TGTGCCAGCTTACCAGGGACTAGCGGGTCCCACAATGAGCAGTTCTTC,CASLPGTSGSHNEQFF
TRBV7-2,TRBD1,NA,TRBJ2-7,TGTGCCAGCAGCATAGACAGGGTGGCGTACGAGCAGTACTTC,CASSIDRVAYEQYF
TRBV2,NA,NA,TRBJ1-1,TGTGTGGTACGCGCCTACAGGGATAGAAACACTGAAGCTTTCTTT,CVVRAYRDRNTEAFF
TRBV5-6,NA,NA,TRBJ2-7,TGTGCCAGCAGCTTGGCTAGCGACAACGAGCAGTACTTC,CASSLASDNEQYF
TRBV5-1,TRBD1,once,TRBJ1-1,TGCGCCAGCAGCTTGGCCTGGTCAGGGGGAACTGAAGCTTTCTTT,CASSLAWSGGTEAFF
TRBV7-2,NA,NA,TRBJ1-5,TGTGCCAGCAGCTTAGATGCCGGGGGGAATCAGCCCCAGCATTTT,CASSLDAGGNQPQHF
TRBV5-1,TRBD1,once,TRBJ1-1,TGCGCCAGCAGCTTGGGGACAGGGGGCATCGGGAACACTGAAGCTTTCTTT,CASSLGTGGIGNTEAFF
TRBV6-5,TRBD1,NA,TRBJ2-5,TGTGCCAGCAGTCGACAGGGGGCTTTTGAGACCCAGTACTTC,CASSRQGAFETQYF
TRBV27,NA,NA,TRBJ2-2,TGTGCCAGCAGTTTATGCGGGATTAACACCGGGGAGCTGTTTTTT,CASSLCGINTGELFF
TRBV25-1,TRBD1,NA,TRBJ2-7,TGTGCCAGCAGTGATTACTTTGGGACAGACGAGCAGTACTTC,CASSDYFGTDEQYF
TRBV15,TRBD1,NA,TRBJ1-5,TGTGCCACCAGCAGAGGGGAAAGACAGGGGCTGATGTATAGCAATCAGCCCCAGCATTTT,CATSRGERQGLMYSNQPQHF
TRBV7-9,NA,NA,TRBJ1-1,TGTGCCAGCAGCGTACAGCTCACTGAAGCTTTCTTT,CASSVQLTEAFF
TRBV5-4,TRBD2,NA,TRBJ2-7,TGTGCCAGCAGCGCCGGGACTAGAACGGCCGAGCAGTACTTC,CASSAGTRTAEQYF
TRBV2,TRBD1,NA,TRBJ2-3,TGTGCCAGCAGTAAAGACCAGGGGGCAGATACGCAGTATTTT,CASSKDQGADTQYF
TRBV11-3,TRBD2,NA,TRBJ2-2,TGTGCCAGCAGCTTAGGCGGGGGGGCGAACACCGGGGAGCTGTTTTTT,CASSLGGGANTGELFF
TRBV14,TRBD1,NA,TRBJ1-2,TGTGCCAGCAGCCGACAGACAGGGGGGTTATATGGCTACACCTTC,CASSRQTGGLYGYTF
TRBV7-9,NA,NA,TRBJ1-4,TGTGCCAGTCAACCAGGCTCTAATGAAAAACTGTTTTTT,CASQPGSNEKLFF
TRBV29-1,NA,NA,TRBJ2-3,TGCAGCGTTGACGACAGATCTATCACAGATACGCAGTATTTT,CSVDDRSITDTQYF
TRBV7-9,NA,NA,TRBJ1-1,TGTGCCAGCAGCTTTTTCGGTGGCACTGAAGCTTTCTTT,CASSFFGGTEAFF